This TCR beta chain appears in the sequencing data of a study of T cells in Graves' hyperthyroidism and ophthalmopathy. TCR beta CDR3 regions were amplified from RNA transcripts. The HTBI primer set served for first-round RT-PCR of the TCR CDR3. TCRdb re-called the multiplex PCR reads with MiXCR, one entry per CDR3 protein. Of approximately 870,000 distinct CDR3 sequences listed, approximately 40% are singletons. It was considered stable Graves' hyperthyroidism when ophthalmopathy did not progress within 18 months. The PBMCs studied were ones that came from 10 ml fresh peripheral blood. This clonotype has ten or more counts. The germline V and J ends were trimmed by 7 bases and 3 bases, with 12 bases remaining between them. CDR1 and CDR2 (germline): LNHDA, SQIVND (reference sequence). The CDR3 loop spans 13 amino acids.

This receptor was obtained from a man aged 18-30 years with Graves' hyperthyroidism. The chain links TRBV19 to TRBJ1-2, with no clear D. The sample was blood. The CDR3 loop reads CASMGPGYYGYTF. Here the CDR3 DNA reads TGTGCCAGTATGGGCCCTGGCTACTATGGCTACACCTTC.